This TCR beta chain is drawn from a study of PD-1 blockade in classical Hodgkin lymphoma. Each and every patient relapsed after autologous stem cell transplantation, and patients got differing brentuximab vedotin exposure. The protocol was immunoSEQ multiplex PCR, while the TCRdb copy is restricted to in-frame clones and leaves out a portion. Of 55,000 to 75,000 clones in the sample, about 93% were seen once. The CDR3 length is 16 residues. Germline V gene data show CDR1 as SGHTS and CDR2 as YDEGEE. Trimming took off 0 bases at V and 7 bases at J, with 19 bases between the two ends. The chain recombines TRBV5-8 with TRBJ2-5; D is uncertain. The receptor was derived from a human donor with classical Hodgkin lymphoma. The sequencing used peripheral blood mononuclear cells (PBMCs), collected at baseline. CDR3 nucleotide sequence: TGTGCCAGCAGCTTGGATCTGTCGTGGGGTGTGGGGACCCAGTACTTC. Residues: CASSLDLSWGVGTQYF.